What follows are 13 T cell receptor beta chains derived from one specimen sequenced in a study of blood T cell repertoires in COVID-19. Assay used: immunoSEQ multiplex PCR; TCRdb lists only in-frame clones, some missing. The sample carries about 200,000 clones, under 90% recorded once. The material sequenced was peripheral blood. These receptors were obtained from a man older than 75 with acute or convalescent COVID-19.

CDR3 sequence: CASSTGQGRVQPQHF. The CDR3 nucleotides read TGTGCCAGCAGTACCGGACAGGGCCGGGTTCAGCCCCAGCATTTT. V and J are TRBV6-2 or TRBV6-3 and TRBJ1-5; 8 bases align to TRBD1. Germline CDR1 and CDR2: MNHEY and SVGEGT. J gave up 6 bases and V 5 bases, and 9 bases lay outside the gene matches. CDR3 length equals 15 residues.

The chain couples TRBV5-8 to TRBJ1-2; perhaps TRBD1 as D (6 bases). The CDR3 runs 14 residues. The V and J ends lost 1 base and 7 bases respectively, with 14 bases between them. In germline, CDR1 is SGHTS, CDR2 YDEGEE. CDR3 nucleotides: TGTGCCAGCAGCTTGAGGGGGAGGGAACTTGGCTACACCTTC. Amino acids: CASSLRGRELGYTF.

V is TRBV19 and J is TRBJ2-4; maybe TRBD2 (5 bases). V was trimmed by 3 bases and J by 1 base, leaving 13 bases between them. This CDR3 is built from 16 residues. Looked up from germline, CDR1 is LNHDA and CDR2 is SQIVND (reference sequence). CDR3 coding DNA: TGTGCCAGTAGTATCCGACTCCCGGGGGCCAAAAACATTCAGTACTTC. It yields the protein CASSIRLPGAKNIQYF.

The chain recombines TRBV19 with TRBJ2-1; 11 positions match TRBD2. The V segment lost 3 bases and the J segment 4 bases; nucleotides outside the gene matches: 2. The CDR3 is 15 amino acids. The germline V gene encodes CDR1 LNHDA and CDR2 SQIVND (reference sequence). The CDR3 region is CASSMTSGTYNEQFF. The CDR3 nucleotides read TGTGCCAGTAGTATGACTAGCGGGACTTACAATGAGCAGTTCTTC.

CDR3 region: CASSRTSGTTDTQYF. The CDR3 DNA reads as TGTGCCAGCAGCCGGACAAGCGGGACAACAGATACGCAGTATTTT. The chain recombines TRBV3-1 (or the pseudogene TRBV3-2) with TRBJ2-3; weak D call: TRBD2 (7 bases). The V end lost 4 bases, the J end lost 3 bases, and 14 bases lay between the germline ends. The CDR3 is 15 residues long. Germline V lookup: CDR1 LGHDT, CDR2 YNNKEL (reference sequence).

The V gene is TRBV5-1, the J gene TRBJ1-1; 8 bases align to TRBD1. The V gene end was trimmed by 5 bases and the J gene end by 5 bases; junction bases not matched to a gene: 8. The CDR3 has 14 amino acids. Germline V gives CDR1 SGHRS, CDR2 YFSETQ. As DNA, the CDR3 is TGCGCCAGCAGTTGGGGACAGGTAGCTACTGAAGCTTTCTTT. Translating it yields CASSWGQVATEAFF. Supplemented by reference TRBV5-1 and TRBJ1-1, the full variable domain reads KAGVTQTPRYLIKTRGQQVTLSCSPISGHRSVSWYQQTPGQGLQFLFEYFSETQRNKGNFPGRFSGRQFSNSRSEMNVSTLELGDSALYLCASSWGQVATEAFFGQGTRLTVV.

The CDR3 nucleotides read TGTGCCATCACCAGGGACAGCCTCTCTGGGGCCAACGTCCTGACTTTC. Amino acid sequence: CAITRDSLSGANVLTF. J is TRBJ2-6 and V is TRBV10-3, with 7 positions matching TRBD1. Trimming cost V 7 bases and J 0 bases; bases outside gene matches: 6. The germline V gene encodes CDR1 ENHRY and CDR2 SYGVKD. This CDR3 contains 16 residues.

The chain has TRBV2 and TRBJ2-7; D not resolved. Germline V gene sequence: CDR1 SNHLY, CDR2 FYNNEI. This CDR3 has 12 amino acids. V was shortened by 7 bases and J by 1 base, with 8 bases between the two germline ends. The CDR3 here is CASTERSYEQYF. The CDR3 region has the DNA TGTGCCAGCACGGAGAGGTCCTACGAGCAGTACTTC.

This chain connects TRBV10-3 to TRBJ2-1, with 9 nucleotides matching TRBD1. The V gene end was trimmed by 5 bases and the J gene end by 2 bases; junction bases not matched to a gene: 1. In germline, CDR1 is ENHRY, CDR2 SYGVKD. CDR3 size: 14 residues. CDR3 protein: CAISRQGAYNEQFF. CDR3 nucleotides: TGTGCCATCAGTCGACAGGGGGCCTACAATGAGCAGTTCTTC.

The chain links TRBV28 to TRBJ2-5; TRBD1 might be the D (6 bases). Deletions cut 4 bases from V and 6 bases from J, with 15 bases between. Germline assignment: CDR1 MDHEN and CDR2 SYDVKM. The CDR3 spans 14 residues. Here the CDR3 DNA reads TGTGCCAGCAGTTCGGGACACGGCGTTAAGACCCAGTACTTC. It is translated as CASSSGHGVKTQYF.

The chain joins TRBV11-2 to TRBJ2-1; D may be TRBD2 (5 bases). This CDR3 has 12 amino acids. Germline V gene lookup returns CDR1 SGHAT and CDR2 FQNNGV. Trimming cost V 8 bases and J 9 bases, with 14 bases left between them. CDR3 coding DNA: TGTGCCAGCGGAGGAACCTCCCGTGAGCAGTTCTTC. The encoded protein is CASGGTSREQFF.

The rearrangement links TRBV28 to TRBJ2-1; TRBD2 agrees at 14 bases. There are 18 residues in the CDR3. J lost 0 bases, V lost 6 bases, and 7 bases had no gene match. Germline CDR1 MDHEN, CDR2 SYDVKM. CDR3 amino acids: CASSGLAGGLSSYNEQFF. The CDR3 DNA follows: TGTGCCAGCAGCGGACTAGCGGGGGGCCTATCCTCCTACAATGAGCAGTTCTTC.

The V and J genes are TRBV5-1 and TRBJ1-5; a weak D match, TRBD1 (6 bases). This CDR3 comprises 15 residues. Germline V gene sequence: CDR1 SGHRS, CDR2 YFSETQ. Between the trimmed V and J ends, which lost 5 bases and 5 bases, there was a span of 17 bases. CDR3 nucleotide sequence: TGCGCCAGCAGAAGGACAGCGCATTGGGATCAGCCCCAGCATTTT. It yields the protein CASRRTAHWDQPQHF.